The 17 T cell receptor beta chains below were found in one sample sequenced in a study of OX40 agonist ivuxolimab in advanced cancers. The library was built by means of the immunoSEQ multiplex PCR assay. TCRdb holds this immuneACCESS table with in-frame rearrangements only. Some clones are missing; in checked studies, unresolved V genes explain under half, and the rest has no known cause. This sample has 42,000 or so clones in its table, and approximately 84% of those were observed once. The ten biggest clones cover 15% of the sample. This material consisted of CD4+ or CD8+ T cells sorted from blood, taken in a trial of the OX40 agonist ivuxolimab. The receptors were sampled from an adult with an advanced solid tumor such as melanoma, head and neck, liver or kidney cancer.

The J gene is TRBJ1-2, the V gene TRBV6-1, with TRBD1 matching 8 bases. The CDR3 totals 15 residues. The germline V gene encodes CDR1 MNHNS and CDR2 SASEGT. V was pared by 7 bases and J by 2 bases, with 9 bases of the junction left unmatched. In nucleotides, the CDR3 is TGTGCCAGCACCGCAGGACAGGGCATAAACTATGGCTACACCTTC. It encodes CASTAGQGINYGYTF.

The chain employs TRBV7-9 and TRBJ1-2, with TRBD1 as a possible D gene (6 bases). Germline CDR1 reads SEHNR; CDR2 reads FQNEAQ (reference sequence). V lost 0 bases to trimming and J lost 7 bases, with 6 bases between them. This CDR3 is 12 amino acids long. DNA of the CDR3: TGTGCCAGCAGCTTAGCAGGGGGTGGCTACACCTTC. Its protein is CASSLAGGGYTF.

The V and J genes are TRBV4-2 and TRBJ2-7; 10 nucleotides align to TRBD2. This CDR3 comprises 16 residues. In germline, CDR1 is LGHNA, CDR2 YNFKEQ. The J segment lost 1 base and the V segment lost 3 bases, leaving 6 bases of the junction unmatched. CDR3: CASSQLAGGRSYEQYF. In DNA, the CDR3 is TGTGCCAGCAGCCAGTTAGCGGGGGGACGATCCTACGAGCAGTACTTC.

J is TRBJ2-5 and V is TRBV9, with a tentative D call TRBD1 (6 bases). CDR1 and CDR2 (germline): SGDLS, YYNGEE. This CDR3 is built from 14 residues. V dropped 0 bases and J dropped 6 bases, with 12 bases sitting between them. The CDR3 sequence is CASSVGTGWKTQYF. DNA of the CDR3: TGTGCCAGCAGCGTAGGAACAGGGTGGAAGACCCAGTACTTC.

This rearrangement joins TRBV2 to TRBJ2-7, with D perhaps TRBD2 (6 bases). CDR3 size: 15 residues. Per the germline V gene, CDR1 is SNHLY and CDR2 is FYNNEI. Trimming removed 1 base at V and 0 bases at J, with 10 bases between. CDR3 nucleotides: TGTGCCAGCAGTGAAGGGGCGGGGACCTCCTACGAGCAGTACTTC. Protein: CASSEGAGTSYEQYF.

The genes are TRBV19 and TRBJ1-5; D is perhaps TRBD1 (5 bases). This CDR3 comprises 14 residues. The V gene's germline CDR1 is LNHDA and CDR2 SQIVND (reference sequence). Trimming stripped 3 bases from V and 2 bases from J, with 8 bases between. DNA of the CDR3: TGTGCCAGTAGTATGAGGGACGGCAATCAGCCCCAGCATTTT. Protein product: CASSMRDGNQPQHF. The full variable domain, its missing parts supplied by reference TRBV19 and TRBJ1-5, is DGGITQSPKYLFRKEGQNVTLSCEQNLNHDAMYWYRQDPGQGLRLIYYSQIVNDFQKGDIAEGYSVSREKKESFPLTVTSAQKNPTAFYLCASSMRDGNQPQHFGDGTRLSIL.

As DNA, the CDR3 is TGTGCCAGCAGCCTAGGAGACAGCACTGAAGCTTTCTTT. This translates into CASSLGDSTEAFF. The V call is TRBV9, the J call TRBJ1-1; tentatively, D is TRBD1 (5 bases). CDR1 and CDR2 (germline): SGDLS, YYNGEE. The CDR3 runs to 13 residues. Trimming shortened V by 4 bases and J by 4 bases, and 11 bases separated the two germline ends.

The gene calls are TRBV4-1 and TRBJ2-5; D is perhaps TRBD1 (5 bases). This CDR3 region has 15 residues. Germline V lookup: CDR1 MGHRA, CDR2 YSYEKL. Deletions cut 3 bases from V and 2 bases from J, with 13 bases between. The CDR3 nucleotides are TGCGCCAGCAGCCAGGGGCACAGATTACAAGAGACCCAGTACTTC. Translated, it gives CASSQGHRLQETQYF.

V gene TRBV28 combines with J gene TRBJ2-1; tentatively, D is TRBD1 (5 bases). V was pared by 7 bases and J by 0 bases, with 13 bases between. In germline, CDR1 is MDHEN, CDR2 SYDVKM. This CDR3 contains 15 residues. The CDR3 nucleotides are TGTGCCAGCACTGACAGTTCTAGCTCCTACAATGAGCAGTTCTTC. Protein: CASTDSSSSYNEQFF. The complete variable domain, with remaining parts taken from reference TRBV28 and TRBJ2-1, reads DVKVTQSSRYLVKRTGEKVFLECVQDMDHENMFWYRQDPGLGLRLIYFSYDVKMKEKGDIPEGYSVSREKKERFSLILESASTNQTSMYLCASTDSSSSYNEQFFGPGTRLTVL.

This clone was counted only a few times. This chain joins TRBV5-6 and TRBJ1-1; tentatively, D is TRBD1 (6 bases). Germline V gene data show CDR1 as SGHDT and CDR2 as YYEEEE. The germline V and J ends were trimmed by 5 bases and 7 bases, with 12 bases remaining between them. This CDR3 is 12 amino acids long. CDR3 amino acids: CASRTGAGEAFF. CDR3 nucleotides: TGTGCCAGCAGGACAGGTGCGGGTGAAGCTTTCTTT.

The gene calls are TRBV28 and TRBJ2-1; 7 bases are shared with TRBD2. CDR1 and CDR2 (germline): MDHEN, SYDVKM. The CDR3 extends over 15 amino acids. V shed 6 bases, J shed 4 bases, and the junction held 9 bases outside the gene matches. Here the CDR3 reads CASSPPWGGYNEQFF. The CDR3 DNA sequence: TGTGCCAGCAGCCCTCCCTGGGGGGGGTACAATGAGCAGTTCTTC.

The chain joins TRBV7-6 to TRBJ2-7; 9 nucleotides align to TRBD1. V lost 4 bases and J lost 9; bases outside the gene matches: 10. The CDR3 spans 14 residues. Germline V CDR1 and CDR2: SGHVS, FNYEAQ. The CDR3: CASSSRDRVFGQYF. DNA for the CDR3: TGTGCCAGCAGCTCCCGGGACAGGGTGTTCGGGCAGTACTTC. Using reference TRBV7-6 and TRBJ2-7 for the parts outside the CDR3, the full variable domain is GAGVSQSPRYKVTKRGQDVALRCDPISGHVSLYWYRQALGQGPEFLTYFNYEAQQDKSGLPNDRFSAERPEGSISTLTIQRTEQRDSAMYRCASSSRDRVFGQYFGPGTRLTVT.

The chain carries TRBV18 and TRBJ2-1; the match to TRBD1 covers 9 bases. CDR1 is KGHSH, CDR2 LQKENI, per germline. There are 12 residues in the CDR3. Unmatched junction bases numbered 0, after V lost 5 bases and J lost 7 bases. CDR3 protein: CASSGQGNEQFF. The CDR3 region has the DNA TGTGCCAGCTCAGGACAGGGGAATGAGCAGTTCTTC.

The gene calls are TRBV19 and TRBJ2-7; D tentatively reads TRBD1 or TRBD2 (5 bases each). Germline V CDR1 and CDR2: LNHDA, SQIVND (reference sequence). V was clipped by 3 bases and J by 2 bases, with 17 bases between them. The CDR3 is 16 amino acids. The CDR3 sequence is CASSILGVVMTYEQYF. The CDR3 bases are TGTGCCAGTAGTATTTTGGGGGTAGTAATGACCTACGAGCAGTACTTC.

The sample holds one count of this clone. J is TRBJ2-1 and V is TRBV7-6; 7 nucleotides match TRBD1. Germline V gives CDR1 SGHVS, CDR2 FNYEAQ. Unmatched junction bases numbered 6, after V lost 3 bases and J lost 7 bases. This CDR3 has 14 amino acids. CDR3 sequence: CASSLSDRENEQFF. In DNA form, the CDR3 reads TGTGCCAGCAGCTTGAGCGACAGGGAAAATGAGCAGTTCTTC.

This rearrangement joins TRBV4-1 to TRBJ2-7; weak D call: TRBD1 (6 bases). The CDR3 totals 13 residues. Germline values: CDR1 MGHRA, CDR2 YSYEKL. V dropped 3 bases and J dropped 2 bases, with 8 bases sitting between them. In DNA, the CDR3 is TGCGCCAGCAGCCAGGGGGACACCTACGAGCAGTACTTC. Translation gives CASSQGDTYEQYF.

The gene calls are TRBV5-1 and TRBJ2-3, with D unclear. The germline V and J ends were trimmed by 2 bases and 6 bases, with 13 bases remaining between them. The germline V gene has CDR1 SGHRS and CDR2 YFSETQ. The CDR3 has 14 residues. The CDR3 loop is CASSFGYQVDTQYF. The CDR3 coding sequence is TGCGCCAGCAGCTTCGGCTACCAGGTGGATACGCAGTATTTT.